The T cell receptor beta chain described here comes from a study of identical twins. Study-level findings and limits: Excess low generation probability was seen in twin-shared out-of-frame alpha sequences. The more abundant beta clonotypes in cord blood had fewer insertions, and memory repertoires did not show this.

TCRdb analysed the 5' RACE reads with MiXCR anew, one entry per CDR3 protein. The sample records 220,000 or so distinct CDR3 sequences, roughly 7% being singletons. The J segment lost 0 bases and the V segment lost 4 bases, leaving 2 bases of the junction unmatched. CDR3 length: 16 residues. Per the germline V gene, CDR1 is LGHNA and CDR2 is YNFKEQ. This clonotype was observed at least ten times. The antigen is undetermined. The same sample was also used in a study of yellow fever vaccine responses in identical twins.

Sample: memory (CD45RO+) T cells sorted from blood. The receptor comes from a woman between 18 and 29 years old in good health. V usage is TRBV4-2 and J usage is TRBJ2-1; 11 positions agree with TRBD2. The CDR3: CASSPGLAASYNEQFF. CDR3 sequence (DNA): TGTGCCAGCAGCCCGGGACTAGCGGCCTCCTACAATGAGCAGTTCTTC.